The 7 T cell receptor beta chains in this list originate from one sample, sequenced in a study of T cell responses to AZD1222 COVID-19 vaccine. Profiling relied on immunoSEQ multiplex PCR, and the TCRdb table lists in-frame clones only, not all of them. The sample lists 120,000 to 150,000 clones; approximately 90% were seen once. Sequencing was performed on peripheral blood, taken on day 0 of AZD1222 vaccination. All receptors derive from an adult in good health.

A single count supports this clone. The chain has TRBV6-1 and TRBJ1-2; weak D call: TRBD1 (5 bases). Germline CDR1 reads MNHNS; CDR2 reads SASEGT. Trimming pared 2 bases from V and 0 bases from J, leaving 13 bases between. CDR3 length: 16 residues. The CDR3 DNA is TGTGCCAGCAGTGAACCTAGACAGCCCGCTAACTATGGCTACACCTTC. Its translation is CASSEPRQPANYGYTF.

The rearrangement uses TRBV10-3 and TRBJ1-1, with a possible D match to TRBD1 (5 bases). V lost 10 bases and J lost 0, with 12 bases in between. Germline V gene sequence: CDR1 ENHRY, CDR2 SYGVKD. This CDR3 is built from 13 residues. The chain's CDR3 is CASQQVMNTEAFF. Here the CDR3 DNA reads TGTGCCAGTCAACAGGTGATGAACACTGAAGCTTTCTTT.

The chain uses TRBV24-1 and TRBJ2-3; the match to TRBD2 covers 14 bases. The V gene end was trimmed by 3 bases and the J gene end by 2 bases; junction bases not matched to a gene: 6. The CDR3 is 18 amino acids. Looked up from germline, CDR1 is KGHDR and CDR2 is SFDVKD. This CDR3 reads CATSDPGTSGGYTDTQYF. The CDR3 DNA follows: TGTGCCACCAGTGATCCGGGGACTAGCGGGGGCTACACAGATACGCAGTATTTT.

This chain joins TRBV4-1 and TRBJ2-3; D might be TRBD2 (6 bases). Germline CDR1 reads MGHRA; CDR2 reads YSYEKL. CDR3 size: 16 residues. The V gene lost 1 base and the J gene lost 2 bases, with 13 bases spanning the gap. CDR3 loop: CASSQGEDGFTDTQYF. Written as DNA, the CDR3 is TGCGCCAGCAGCCAAGGGGAGGACGGATTCACAGATACGCAGTATTTT.

V and J are TRBV10-1 and TRBJ1-2; D not certain. Deletions cut 4 bases from V and 4 bases from J, with 28 bases between. CDR1 and CDR2 from the germline V gene are WNHNN and SYGVQD (reference sequence). The CDR3 sequence is 19 residues long. This chain's CDR3 is CASSVVEWVEWSPPYGYTF. The CDR3 DNA sequence: TGCGCCAGCAGTGTAGTCGAGTGGGTTGAGTGGAGTCCCCCCTATGGCTACACCTTC.

The J gene is TRBJ2-4, the V gene TRBV9; D is possibly TRBD1 (6 bases). Germline CDR1 is SGDLS and CDR2 is YYNGEE. Trimming shortened V by 4 bases and J by 8 bases, and 22 bases separated the two germline ends. This CDR3 is 16 amino acids long. DNA for the CDR3: TGTGCCAGCAGCCCCAACCAGGGGCTTTTGGGTGACATTCAGTACTTC. Protein sequence: CASSPNQGLLGDIQYF.

Concerning this clone itself: Other DNA sequences in the same sample also yield this CDR3. The chain uses TRBV3-1 (or the pseudogene TRBV3-2) and TRBJ1-2; 7 bases align to TRBD1. V gave up 4 bases and J gave up 3 bases; unmatched junction bases: 2. Germline CDR1 and CDR2: LGHDT and YNNKEL (reference sequence). The CDR3 spans 13 residues. In nucleotides, the CDR3 is TGTGCCAGCAGCCCCACAGGGGACTATGGCTACACCTTC. Translated, it gives CASSPTGDYGYTF.